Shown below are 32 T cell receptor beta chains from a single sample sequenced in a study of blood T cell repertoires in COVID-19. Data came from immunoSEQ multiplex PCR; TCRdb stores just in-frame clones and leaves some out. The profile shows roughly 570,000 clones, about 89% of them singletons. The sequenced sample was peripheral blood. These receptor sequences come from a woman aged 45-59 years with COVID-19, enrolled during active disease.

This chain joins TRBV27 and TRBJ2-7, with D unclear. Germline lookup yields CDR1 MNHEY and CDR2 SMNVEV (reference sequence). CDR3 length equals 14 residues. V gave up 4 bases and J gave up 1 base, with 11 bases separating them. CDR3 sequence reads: CASSSRAGSYEQYF. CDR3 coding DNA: TGTGCCAGCAGTTCCCGTGCCGGGTCCTACGAGCAGTACTTC.

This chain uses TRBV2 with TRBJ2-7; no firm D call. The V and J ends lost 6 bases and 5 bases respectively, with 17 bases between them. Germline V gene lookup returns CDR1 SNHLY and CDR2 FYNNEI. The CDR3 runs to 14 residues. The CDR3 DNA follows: TGTGCCAGCAGGGGCTATCCCGCTACTGACGAGCAGTACTTC. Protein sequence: CASRGYPATDEQYF.

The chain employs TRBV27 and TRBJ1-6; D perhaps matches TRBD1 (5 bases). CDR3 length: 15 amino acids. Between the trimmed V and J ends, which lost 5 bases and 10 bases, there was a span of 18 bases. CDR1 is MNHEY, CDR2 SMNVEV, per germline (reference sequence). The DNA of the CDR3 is TGTGCCAGCAGTCCCATAAGGGGCCGGTACTCACCCCTCCACTTT. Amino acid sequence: CASSPIRGRYSPLHF.

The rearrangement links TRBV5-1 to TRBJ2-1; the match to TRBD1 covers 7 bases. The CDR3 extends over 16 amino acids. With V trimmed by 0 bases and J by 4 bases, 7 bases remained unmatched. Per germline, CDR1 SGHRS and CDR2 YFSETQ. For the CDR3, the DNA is TGCGCCAGCAGCTTGGCCAGAGACAGGGAATACAATGAGCAGTTCTTC. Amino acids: CASSLARDREYNEQFF.

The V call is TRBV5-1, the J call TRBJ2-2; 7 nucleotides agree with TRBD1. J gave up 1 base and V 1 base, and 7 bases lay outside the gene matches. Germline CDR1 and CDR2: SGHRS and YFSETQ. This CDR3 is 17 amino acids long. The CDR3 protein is CASSLRGGSLNTGELFF. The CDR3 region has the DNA TGCGCCAGCAGCTTGAGAGGGGGCTCTCTGAACACCGGGGAGCTGTTTTTT. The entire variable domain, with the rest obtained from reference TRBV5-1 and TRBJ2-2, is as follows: KAGVTQTPRYLIKTRGQQVTLSCSPISGHRSVSWYQQTPGQGLQFLFEYFSETQRNKGNFPGRFSGRQFSNSRSEMNVSTLELGDSALYLCASSLRGGSLNTGELFFGEGSRLTVL.

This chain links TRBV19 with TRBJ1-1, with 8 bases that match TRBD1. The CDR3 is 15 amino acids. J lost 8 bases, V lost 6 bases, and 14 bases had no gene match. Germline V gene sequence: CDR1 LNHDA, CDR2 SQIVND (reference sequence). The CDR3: CASRQLTQGAREAFF. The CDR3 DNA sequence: TGTGCCAGTAGGCAACTCACCCAGGGGGCACGGGAAGCTTTCTTT.

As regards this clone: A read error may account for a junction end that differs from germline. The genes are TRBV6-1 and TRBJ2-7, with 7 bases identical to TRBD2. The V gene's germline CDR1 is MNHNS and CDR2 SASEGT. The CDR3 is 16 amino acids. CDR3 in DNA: TGTGCCAGCAGAGAAGTAATCGGGGGGAGCTCCTACGAGCAGTACTTC. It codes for CASREVIGGSSYEQYF.

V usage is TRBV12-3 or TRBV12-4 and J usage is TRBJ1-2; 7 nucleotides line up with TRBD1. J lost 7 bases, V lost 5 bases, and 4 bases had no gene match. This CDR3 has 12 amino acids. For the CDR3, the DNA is TGTGCCAGCAGTACAGGGGAGAGTGGCTACACCTTC. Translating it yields CASSTGESGYTF.

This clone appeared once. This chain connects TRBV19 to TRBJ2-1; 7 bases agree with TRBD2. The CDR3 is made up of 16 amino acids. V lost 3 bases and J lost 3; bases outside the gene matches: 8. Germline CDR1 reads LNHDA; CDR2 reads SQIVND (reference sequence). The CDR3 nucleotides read TGTGCCAGTAGTATCAGTGGCCGGGGGGTCTACAATGAGCAGTTCTTC. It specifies CASSISGRGVYNEQFF.

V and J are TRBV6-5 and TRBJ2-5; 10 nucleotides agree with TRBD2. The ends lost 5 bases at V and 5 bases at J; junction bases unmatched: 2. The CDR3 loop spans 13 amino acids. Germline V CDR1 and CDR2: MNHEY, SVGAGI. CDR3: CASSPGLAETQYF. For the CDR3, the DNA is TGTGCCAGCAGTCCGGGACTAGCGGAGACCCAGTACTTC.

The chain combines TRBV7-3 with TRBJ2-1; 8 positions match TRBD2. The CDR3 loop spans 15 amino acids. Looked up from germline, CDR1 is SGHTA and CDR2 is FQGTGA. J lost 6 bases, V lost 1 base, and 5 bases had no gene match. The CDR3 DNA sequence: TGTGCCAGCAGCTTAAGCGGGGGGCCTGCCAATGAGCAGTTCTTC. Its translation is CASSLSGGPANEQFF.

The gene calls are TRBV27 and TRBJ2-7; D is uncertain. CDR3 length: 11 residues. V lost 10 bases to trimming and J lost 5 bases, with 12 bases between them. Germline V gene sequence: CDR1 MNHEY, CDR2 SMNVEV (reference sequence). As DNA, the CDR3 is TGTGCCACCCTGGGCCCAGACGAGCAGTACTTC. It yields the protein CATLGPDEQYF.

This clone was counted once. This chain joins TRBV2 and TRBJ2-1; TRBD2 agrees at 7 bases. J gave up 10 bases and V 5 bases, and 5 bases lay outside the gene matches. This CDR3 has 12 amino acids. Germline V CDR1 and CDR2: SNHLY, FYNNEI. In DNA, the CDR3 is TGTGCCAGCAGTCGAATGGGGGGGGAGCAGTTCTTC. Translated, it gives CASSRMGGEQFF.

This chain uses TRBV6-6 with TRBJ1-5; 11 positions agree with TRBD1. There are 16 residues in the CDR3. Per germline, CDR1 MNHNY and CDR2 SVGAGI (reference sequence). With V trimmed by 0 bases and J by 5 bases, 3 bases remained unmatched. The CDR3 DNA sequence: TGTGCCAGCAGTTACTCAGGGACAGGGGGGGATCAGCCCCAGCATTTT. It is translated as CASSYSGTGGDQPQHF.

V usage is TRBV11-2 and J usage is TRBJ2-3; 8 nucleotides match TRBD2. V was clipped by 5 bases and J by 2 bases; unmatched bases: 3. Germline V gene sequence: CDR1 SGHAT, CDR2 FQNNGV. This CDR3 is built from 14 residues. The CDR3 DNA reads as TGTGCCAGCAGCGTTAGCGGGGTCACAGATACGCAGTATTTT. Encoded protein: CASSVSGVTDTQYF.

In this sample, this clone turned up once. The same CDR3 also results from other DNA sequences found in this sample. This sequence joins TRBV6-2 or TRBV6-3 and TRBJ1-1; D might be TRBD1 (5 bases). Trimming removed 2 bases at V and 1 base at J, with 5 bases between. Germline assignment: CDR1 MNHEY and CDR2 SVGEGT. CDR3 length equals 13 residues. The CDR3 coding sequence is TGTGCCAGCAGTTACACAGGGAACACTGAAGCTTTCTTT. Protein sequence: CASSYTGNTEAFF.

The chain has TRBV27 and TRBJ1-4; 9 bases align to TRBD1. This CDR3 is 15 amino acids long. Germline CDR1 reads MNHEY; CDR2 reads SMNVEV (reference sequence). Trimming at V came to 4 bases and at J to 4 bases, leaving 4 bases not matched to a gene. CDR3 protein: CASSSRQGVNEKLFF. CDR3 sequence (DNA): TGTGCCAGCAGTTCCAGACAGGGGGTTAATGAAAAACTGTTTTTT. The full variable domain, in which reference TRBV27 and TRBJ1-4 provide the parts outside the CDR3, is EAQVTQNPRYLITVTGKKLTVTCSQNMNHEYMSWYRQDPGLGLRQIYYSMNVEVTDKGDVPEGYKVSRKEKRNFPLILESPSPNQTSLYFCASSSRQGVNEKLFFGSGTQLSVL.

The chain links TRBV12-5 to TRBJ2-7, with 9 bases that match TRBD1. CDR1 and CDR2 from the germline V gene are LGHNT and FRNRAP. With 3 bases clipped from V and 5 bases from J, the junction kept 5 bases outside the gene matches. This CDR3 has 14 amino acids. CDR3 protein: CASGLGTGQNEQYF. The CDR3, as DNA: TGTGCTAGTGGTTTAGGGACAGGGCAGAACGAGCAGTACTTC.

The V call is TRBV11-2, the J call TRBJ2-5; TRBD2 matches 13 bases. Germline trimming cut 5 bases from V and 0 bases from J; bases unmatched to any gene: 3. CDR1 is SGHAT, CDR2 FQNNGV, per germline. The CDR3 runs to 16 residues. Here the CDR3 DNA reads TGTGCCAGCAGCCAGGGACTAGCGGGGTACCAAGAGACCCAGTACTTC. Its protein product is CASSQGLAGYQETQYF.

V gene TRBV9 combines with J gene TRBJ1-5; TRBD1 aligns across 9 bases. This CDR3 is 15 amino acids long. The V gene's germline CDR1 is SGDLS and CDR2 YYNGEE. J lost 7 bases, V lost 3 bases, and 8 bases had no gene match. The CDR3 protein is CASSAGTGIGQPQHF. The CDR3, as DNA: TGTGCCAGCAGCGCGGGGACAGGGATCGGCCAGCCCCAGCATTTT.

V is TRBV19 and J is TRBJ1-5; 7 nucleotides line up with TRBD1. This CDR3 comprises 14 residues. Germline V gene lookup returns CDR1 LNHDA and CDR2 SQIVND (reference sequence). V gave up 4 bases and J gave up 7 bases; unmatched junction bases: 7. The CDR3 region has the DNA TGTGCCAGTAGTACCCGGACAGGTAAGCAGCCCCAGCATTTT. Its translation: CASSTRTGKQPQHF.

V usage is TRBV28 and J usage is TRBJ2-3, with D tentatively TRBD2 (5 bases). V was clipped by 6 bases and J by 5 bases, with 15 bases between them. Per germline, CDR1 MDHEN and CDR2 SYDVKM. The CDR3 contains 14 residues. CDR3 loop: CASRDSRKVDTQYF. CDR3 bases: TGTGCCAGCAGGGACTCCCGCAAGGTAGATACGCAGTATTTT.

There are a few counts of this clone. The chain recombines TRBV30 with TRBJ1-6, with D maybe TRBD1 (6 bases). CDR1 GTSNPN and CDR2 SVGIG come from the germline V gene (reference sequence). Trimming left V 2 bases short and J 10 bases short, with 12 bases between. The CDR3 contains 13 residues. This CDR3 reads CAWSRQEESPLHF. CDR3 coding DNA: TGTGCCTGGAGTCGACAGGAGGAATCACCCCTCCACTTT.

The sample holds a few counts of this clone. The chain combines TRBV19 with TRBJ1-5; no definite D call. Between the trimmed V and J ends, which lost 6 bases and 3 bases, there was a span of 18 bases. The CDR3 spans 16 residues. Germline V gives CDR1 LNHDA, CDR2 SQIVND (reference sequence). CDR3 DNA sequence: TGTGCCAGTAGCCGCGACTGGGAGGGAAACAATCAGCCCCAGCATTTT. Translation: CASSRDWEGNNQPQHF.

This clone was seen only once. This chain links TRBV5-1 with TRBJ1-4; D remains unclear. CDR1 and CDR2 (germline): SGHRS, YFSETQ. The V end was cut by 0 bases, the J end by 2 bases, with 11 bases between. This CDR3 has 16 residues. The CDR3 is CASSLVVSQTNEKLFF. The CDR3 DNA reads TGCGCCAGCAGCTTGGTGGTCTCTCAGACTAATGAAAAACTGTTTTTT.

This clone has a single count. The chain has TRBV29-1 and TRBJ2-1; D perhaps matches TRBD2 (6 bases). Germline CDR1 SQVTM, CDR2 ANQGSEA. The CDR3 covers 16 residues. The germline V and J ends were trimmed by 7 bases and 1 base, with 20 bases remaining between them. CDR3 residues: CSGSGRDSLSYNEQFF. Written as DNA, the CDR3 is TGCAGCGGCTCTGGTCGGGACTCGCTATCCTACAATGAGCAGTTCTTC.

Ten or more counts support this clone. The CDR3 DNA sequence: TGTGCCAGCAAGGACACTAACACAGATACGCAGTATTTT. This encodes CASKDTNTDTQYF. The J gene is TRBJ2-3, the V gene TRBV2; D might be TRBD1 (5 bases). There are 13 residues in the CDR3. Per the germline V gene, CDR1 is SNHLY and CDR2 is FYNNEI. Trimming shortened V by 7 bases and J by 2 bases, and 10 bases separated the two germline ends.

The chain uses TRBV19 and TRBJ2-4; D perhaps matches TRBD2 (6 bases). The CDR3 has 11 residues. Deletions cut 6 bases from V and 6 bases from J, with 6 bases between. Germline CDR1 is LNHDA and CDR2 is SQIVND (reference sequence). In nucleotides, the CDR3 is TGTGCCAGTAGGGAGGGAAACATTCAGTACTTC. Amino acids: CASREGNIQYF.

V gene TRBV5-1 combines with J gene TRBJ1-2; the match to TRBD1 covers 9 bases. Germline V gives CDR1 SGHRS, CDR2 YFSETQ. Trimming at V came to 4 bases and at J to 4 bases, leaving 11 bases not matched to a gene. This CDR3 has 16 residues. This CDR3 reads CASSPRDRENGYGYTF. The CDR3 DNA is TGCGCCAGCAGCCCCCGGGACAGGGAGAATGGCTATGGCTACACCTTC.

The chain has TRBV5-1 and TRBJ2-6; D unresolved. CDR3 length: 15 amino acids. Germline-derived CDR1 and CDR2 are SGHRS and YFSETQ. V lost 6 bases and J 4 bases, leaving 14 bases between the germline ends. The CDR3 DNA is TGCGCCAGCACCTTATCCATTCCCGGGGCCAACGTCCTGACTTTC. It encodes CASTLSIPGANVLTF.

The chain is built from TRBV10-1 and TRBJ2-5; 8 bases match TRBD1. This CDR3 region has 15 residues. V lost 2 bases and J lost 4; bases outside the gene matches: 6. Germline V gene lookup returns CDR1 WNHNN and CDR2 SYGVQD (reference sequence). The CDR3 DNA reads TGCGCCAGCAGTGAGCAAGGACAGGGCATAGAGACCCAGTACTTC. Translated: CASSEQGQGIETQYF.

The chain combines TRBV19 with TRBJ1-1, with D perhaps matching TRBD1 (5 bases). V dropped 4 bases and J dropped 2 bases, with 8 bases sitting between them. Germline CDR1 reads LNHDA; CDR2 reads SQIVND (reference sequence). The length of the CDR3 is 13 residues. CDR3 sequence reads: CASSTQGNTEAFF. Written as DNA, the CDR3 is TGTGCCAGTAGTACCCAGGGTAACACTGAAGCTTTCTTT.